The sample holds a few counts of the clone carrying this T cell receptor beta chain. No antigen is known for it. Germline values: CDR1 MNHEY, CDR2 SVGAGI. V was pared by 5 bases and J by 5 bases, with 9 bases between. This CDR3 spans 12 amino acids. The data were taken from a study of beta chain features in type 1 diabetes. Study results and caveats: Among all four CD4+ subsets, Type 1 diabetes patients had TCRB CDR3s that were moderately but significantly shorter. Among type 1 diabetes patients, VDJ junctions had fewer insertions and more deletions.

Sequencing targeted expressed TCRB transcripts, as all isolated RNA had been reverse transcribed. The protocol was immunoSEQ multiplex PCR, while the TCRdb copy is restricted to in-frame clones and leaves out a portion. The sample contains under 450,000 clones, approximately 14% of which appear only once. The chain couples TRBV6-5 to TRBJ2-5; D gene uncertain. The source is a man aged 25-45 years in good health. The specimen sequenced was naive CD4+ T cells from blood. In DNA, the CDR3 is TGTGCCAGCAGTCGAAATGGGGAGACCCAGTACTTC. It encodes CASSRNGETQYF.